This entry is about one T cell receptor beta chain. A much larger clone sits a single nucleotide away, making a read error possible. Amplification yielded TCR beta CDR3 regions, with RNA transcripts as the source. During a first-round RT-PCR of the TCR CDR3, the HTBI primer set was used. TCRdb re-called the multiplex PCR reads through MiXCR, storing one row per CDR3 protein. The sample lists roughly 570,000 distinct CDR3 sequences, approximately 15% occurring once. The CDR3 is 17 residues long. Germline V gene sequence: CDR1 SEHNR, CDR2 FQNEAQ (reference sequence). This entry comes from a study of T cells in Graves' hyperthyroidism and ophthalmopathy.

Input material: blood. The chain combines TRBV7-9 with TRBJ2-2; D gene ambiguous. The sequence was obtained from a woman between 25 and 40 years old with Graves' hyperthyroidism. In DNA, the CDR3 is TGTGCCGGCAGATCCACCCGTATACACGCGAACACCGGGGAGCTGTTTTTT. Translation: CAGRSTRIHANTGELFF.